These T cell receptor beta chains were read from a single sample in a study of synovial regulatory T cells in juvenile arthritis. Generated by immunoSEQ multiplex PCR, the TCRdb table keeps only in-frame clones and is missing some. The data include about 9,100 clones; the top ten clones carry 0.55% to 0.75%. Sequenced sample: Treg cells from blood. These receptors all stem from a donor between 2 and 29 years old with juvenile idiopathic arthritis. Both conserved end residues are part of each CDR3. Each record gives: CDR3 protein, V gene, J gene.

CDR3: CASSGDGQETQYF
V: TRBV10-2
J: TRBJ2-5

CDR3: CASSSSVREQFF
V: TRBV5-4
J: TRBJ2-1

CDR3: CASSQITGEKLFF
V: TRBV14
J: TRBJ1-4

CDR3: CASSEGQGARGELFF
V: TRBV2
J: TRBJ2-2

CDR3: CASSQVPGRGVGEQYF
V: TRBV18
J: TRBJ2-7

CDR3: CASSEQGSAQEAFF
V: TRBV28
J: TRBJ1-1

CDR3: CAWSGAINEQFF
V: TRBV30
J: TRBJ2-1

CDR3: CSIIYYPGGTDTQYF
V: TRBV29-1
J: TRBJ2-3

CDR3: CAWGRQGTPLHF
V: TRBV30
J: TRBJ1-6

CDR3: CASSEGKGPGTDTQYF
V: TRBV2
J: TRBJ2-3

CDR3: CASSRDRNYGYTF
V: TRBV19
J: TRBJ1-2

CDR3: CASSQGSAMNTEAFF
V: TRBV5-1
J: TRBJ1-1

CDR3: CASSSNRGRNYGYTF
V: TRBV7-9
J: TRBJ1-2

CDR3: CASSYEVGQRYTF
V: TRBV6-5
J: TRBJ1-2

CDR3: CATSREARNTEAFF
V: TRBV15
J: TRBJ1-1

CDR3: CAIRGRLTDTQYF
V: TRBV10-3
J: TRBJ2-3

CDR3: CASSGGGPFTDTQYF
V: TRBV5-1
J: TRBJ2-3

CDR3: CASSPRVGETQYF
V: TRBV11-2
J: TRBJ2-5

CDR3: CATRPQGGNEKLFF
V: TRBV5-6
J: TRBJ1-4

CDR3: CAAGGGLGTDTQYF
V: TRBV28
J: TRBJ2-3

CDR3: CASSATGSTDTQYF
V: TRBV6-4
J: TRBJ2-3

CDR3: CASSSMGPAVTYEQYF
V: TRBV7-2
J: TRBJ2-7

CDR3: CASSLATGTSEDEQYF
V: TRBV7-2
J: TRBJ2-7

CDR3: CASRDTGNTIYF
V: TRBV6-6
J: TRBJ1-3

CDR3: CASSQDRLYQPQHF
V: TRBV28
J: TRBJ1-5

CDR3: CAISEPGQSYGYTF
V: TRBV10-3
J: TRBJ1-2

CDR3: CASRDLGANTEAFF
V: TRBV2
J: TRBJ1-1

CDR3: CASSFPRGDKLKTPSYEQYF
V: TRBV13
J: TRBJ2-7

CDR3: CASSLSPASYEQYF
V: TRBV28
J: TRBJ2-7

CDR3: CASSYTSNEQFF
V: TRBV6-6
J: TRBJ2-1

CDR3: CASQLDSIPYEQYF
V: TRBV7-2
J: TRBJ2-7

CDR3: CASSIASIRGNQPQHF
V: TRBV19
J: TRBJ1-5

CDR3: CSVVAGGPYEQYF
V: TRBV29-1
J: TRBJ2-7

CDR3: CASSQDREFLFNEQFF
V: TRBV4-3
J: TRBJ2-1

CDR3: CASPIGLLGGELFF
V: TRBV10-1
J: TRBJ2-2

CDR3: CASSLLGEKLFF
V: TRBV7-8
J: TRBJ1-4

CDR3: CASSSQARTGELFF
V: TRBV7-9
J: TRBJ2-2

CDR3: CASSPDRGAGELFF
V: TRBV6-4
J: TRBJ2-2

CDR3: CASRIGTSAYNEQFF
V: TRBV6-6
J: TRBJ2-1

CDR3: CASSSQGWGTLDIQYF
V: TRBV5-1
J: TRBJ2-4

CDR3: CASRAGGSYNEQFF
V: TRBV10-1
J: TRBJ2-1

CDR3: CASSTRGQGRDSPLHF
V: TRBV7-8
J: TRBJ1-6